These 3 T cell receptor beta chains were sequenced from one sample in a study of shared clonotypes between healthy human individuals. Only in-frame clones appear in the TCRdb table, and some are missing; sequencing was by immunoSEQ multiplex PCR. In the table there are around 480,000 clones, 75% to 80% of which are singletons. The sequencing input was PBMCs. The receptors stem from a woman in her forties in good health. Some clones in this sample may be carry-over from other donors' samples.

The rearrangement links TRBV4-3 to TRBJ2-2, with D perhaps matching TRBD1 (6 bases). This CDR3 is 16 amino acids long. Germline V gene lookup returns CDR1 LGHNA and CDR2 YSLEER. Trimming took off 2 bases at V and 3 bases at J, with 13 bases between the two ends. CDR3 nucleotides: TGCGCCAGCAGCCAATCTCTGGGGGCCTACACCGGGGAGCTGTTTTTT. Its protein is CASSQSLGAYTGELFF.

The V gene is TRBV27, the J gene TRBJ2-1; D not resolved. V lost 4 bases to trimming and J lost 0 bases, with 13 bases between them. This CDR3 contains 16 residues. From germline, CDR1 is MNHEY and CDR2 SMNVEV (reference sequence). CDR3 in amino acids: CASSYRSVSSYNEQFF. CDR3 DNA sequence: TGTGCCAGCAGTTACCGGTCCGTAAGCTCCTACAATGAGCAGTTCTTC.

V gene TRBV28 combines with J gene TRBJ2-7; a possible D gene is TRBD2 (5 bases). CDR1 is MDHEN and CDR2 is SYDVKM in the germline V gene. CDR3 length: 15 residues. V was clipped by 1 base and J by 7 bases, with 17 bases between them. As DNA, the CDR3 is TGTGCCAGCAGTTTATTCGGAGTCAGCGGACTGGAGCAGTACTTC. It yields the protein CASSLFGVSGLEQYF.